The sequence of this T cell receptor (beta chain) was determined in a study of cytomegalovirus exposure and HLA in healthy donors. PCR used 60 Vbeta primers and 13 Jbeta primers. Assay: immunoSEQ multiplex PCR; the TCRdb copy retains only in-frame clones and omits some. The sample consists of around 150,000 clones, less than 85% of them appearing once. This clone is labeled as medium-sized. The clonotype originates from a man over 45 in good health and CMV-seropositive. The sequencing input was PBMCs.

Here the CDR3 reads CASSLPGGRAYEQYF. The CDR3 region has the DNA TGTGCCAGCAGTTTACCGGGGGGCAGAGCCTACGAGCAGTACTTC. This sequence joins TRBV28 and TRBJ2-7; D is possibly TRBD2 (7 bases). Germline V gene data show CDR1 as MDHEN and CDR2 as SYDVKM. V lost 2 bases, J lost 2 bases, and 13 bases lay in between. CDR3 length equals 15 residues. Looking up the rest from reference TRBV28 and TRBJ2-7 gives the full variable domain: DVKVTQSSRYLVKRTGEKVFLECVQDMDHENMFWYRQDPGLGLRLIYFSYDVKMKEKGDIPEGYSVSREKKERFSLILESASTNQTSMYLCASSLPGGRAYEQYFGPGTRLTVT.